The 23 T cell receptor beta chains presented below share a single source sample, sequenced in a study of blood T cell repertoires in COVID-19. Sequencing was performed with immunoSEQ multiplex PCR; in TCRdb, only in-frame clones are kept and a portion is missing. The data show roughly 280,000 clones, about nine tenths seen once. Material for sequencing was peripheral blood. All receptors derive from a woman aged 25 to 45 with COVID-19, enrolled during active disease.

The chain employs TRBV5-6 and TRBJ2-2; a possible D gene is TRBD2 (6 bases). Trimming stripped 7 bases from V and 1 base from J, with 14 bases between. The V gene's germline CDR1 is SGHDT and CDR2 YYEEEE. The CDR3 totals 15 residues. This CDR3 is CASRSLGGNTGELFF. In nucleotides, the CDR3 is TGTGCCAGCCGCAGTCTGGGGGGGAACACCGGGGAGCTGTTTTTT.

The chain uses TRBV9 and TRBJ1-5; D is ambiguous. The CDR3 covers 16 residues. Germline assignment: CDR1 SGDLS and CDR2 YYNGEE. V was shortened by 0 bases and J by 3 bases, with 13 bases between the two germline ends. In DNA, the CDR3 is TGTGCCAGCAGCGTAGGGGCAGCTTCCCCCAATCAGCCCCAGCATTTT. Residues: CASSVGAASPNQPQHF.

The chain couples TRBV27 to TRBJ2-3, with no clear D. Trimming removed 5 bases at V and 2 bases at J, with 5 bases between. Germline V gene sequence: CDR1 MNHEY, CDR2 SMNVEV (reference sequence). CDR3 length: 12 amino acids. The CDR3 here is CASSTTTDTQYF. DNA for the CDR3: TGTGCCAGCAGTACTACCACAGATACGCAGTATTTT.

The J gene is TRBJ1-1, the V gene TRBV6-6, with D uncertain. With 2 bases removed from V and 10 bases from J, the gap between germline ends came to 14 bases. The CDR3 contains 13 residues. The germline gives CDR1 MNHNY, CDR2 SVGAGI (reference sequence). CDR3 protein: CASSYRSSSRAFF. DNA of the CDR3: TGTGCCAGCAGTTACAGGAGCTCCTCAAGAGCTTTCTTT.

The chain employs TRBV30 and TRBJ1-2; no clear D gene. Germline V lookup: CDR1 GTSNPN, CDR2 SVGIG (reference sequence). The CDR3 spans 13 residues. The V gene lost 2 bases and the J gene lost 3 bases, with 10 bases spanning the gap. CDR3 sequence: CAWSRREHYGYTF. The CDR3 nucleotides are TGTGCCTGGAGTAGGCGGGAACACTATGGCTACACCTTC.

V gene TRBV24-1 combines with J gene TRBJ2-5, with 12 positions matching TRBD1. Germline V gene data show CDR1 as KGHDR and CDR2 as SFDVKD. This CDR3 spans 15 amino acids. Germline trimming cut 5 bases from V and 2 bases from J; bases unmatched to any gene: 2. The CDR3 loop is CATSAGQGAQETQYF. CDR3 DNA: TGTGCCACCAGTGCGGGACAGGGGGCGCAAGAGACCCAGTACTTC.

The rearrangement joins TRBV28 to TRBJ1-1; D gene uncertain. V lost 2 bases and J lost 0, with 16 bases in between. The CDR3 is made up of 17 amino acids. From germline, CDR1 is MDHEN and CDR2 SYDVKM. The CDR3 region is CASSLGLTGDLNTEAFF. In DNA, the CDR3 is TGTGCCAGCAGTTTAGGGCTTACCGGGGATTTGAACACTGAAGCTTTCTTT. Drawing the rest from reference TRBV28 and TRBJ1-1, the complete variable domain is DVKVTQSSRYLVKRTGEKVFLECVQDMDHENMFWYRQDPGLGLRLIYFSYDVKMKEKGDIPEGYSVSREKKERFSLILESASTNQTSMYLCASSLGLTGDLNTEAFFGQGTRLTVV.

The chain joins TRBV27 to TRBJ2-7; D might be TRBD1 (5 bases). The V gene's germline CDR1 is MNHEY and CDR2 SMNVEV (reference sequence). The CDR3 consists of 14 residues. V lost 4 bases and J 6 bases, leaving 16 bases between the germline ends. CDR3 DNA sequence: TGTGCCAGCAGTTCCTCGGGTTGGGGCGCCGAGCAGTACTTC. Residues: CASSSSGWGAEQYF.

The J gene is TRBJ2-2, the V gene TRBV4-3; D possibly corresponds to TRBD2 (7 bases). Germline CDR1 LGHNA, CDR2 YSLEER. With 3 bases removed from V and 4 bases from J, the gap between germline ends came to 9 bases. This CDR3 spans 14 amino acids. CDR3 sequence: CASSQGGGTGELFF. The CDR3 DNA follows: TGCGCCAGCAGCCAGGGAGGGGGCACCGGGGAGCTGTTTTTT.

The chain joins TRBV18 to TRBJ1-1; 11 positions agree with TRBD1. The CDR3 covers 17 residues. Germline-derived CDR1 and CDR2 are KGHSH and LQKENI. V trimming: 0 bases; J trimming: 1 base; junction bases outside the gene matches: 4. CDR3 nucleotide sequence: TGTGCCAGCTCACCACCGGACAGGGGGCGCGGGAACACTGAAGCTTTCTTT. Translated: CASSPPDRGRGNTEAFF. Based on the CDR3 plus reference TRBV18 and TRBJ1-1, the full variable domain is NAGVMQNPRHLVRRRGQEARLRCSPMKGHSHVYWYRQLPEEGLKFMVYLQKENIIDESGMPKERFSAEFPKEGPSILRIQQVVRGDSAAYFCASSPPDRGRGNTEAFFGQGTRLTVV.

V usage is TRBV27 and J usage is TRBJ2-7; D might be TRBD2 (5 bases). Germline V gene lookup returns CDR1 MNHEY and CDR2 SMNVEV (reference sequence). The V end was cut by 2 bases, the J end by 2 bases, with 13 bases between. This CDR3 contains 15 residues. This CDR3 reads CASSLQTRTPYEQYF. The CDR3 DNA is TGTGCCAGCAGTTTACAGACCAGGACTCCCTACGAGCAGTACTTC.

A single count supports this clone. J is TRBJ1-3 and V is TRBV7-2; tentative D call: TRBD1 (6 bases). The CDR3 has 14 amino acids. CDR1 is SGHTA and CDR2 is FQGNSA in the germline V gene. V was cut by 3 bases and J by 7 bases, with 13 bases left in between. The CDR3: CASSFGQTGNTIYF. Written as DNA, the CDR3 is TGTGCCAGCAGCTTTGGACAGACCGGGAACACCATATATTTT.

V usage is TRBV2 and J usage is TRBJ1-3, with 9 bases matching TRBD1. The CDR3 has 14 residues. With V trimmed by 6 bases and J by 4 bases, 4 bases remained unmatched. The germline CDR1 and CDR2 sequences are SNHLY and FYNNEI. The DNA of the CDR3 is TGTGCCAGCAGCGCACAGGGGGCGGGAAACACCATATATTTT. As protein: CASSAQGAGNTIYF.

The chain couples TRBV4-1 to TRBJ2-7; the match to TRBD2 covers 14 bases. Germline V gives CDR1 MGHRA, CDR2 YSYEKL. The V segment lost 2 bases and the J segment 7 bases; nucleotides outside the gene matches: 10. CDR3 length equals 17 residues. The CDR3, as DNA: TGCGCCAGCAGCCAACAACCGGGACTAGCGGGAGCTCGGGAGCAGTACTTC. Translating it yields CASSQQPGLAGAREQYF.

The chain recombines TRBV19 with TRBJ1-1; D may be TRBD1 (5 bases). The V gene lost 5 bases and the J gene lost 1 base, with 17 bases spanning the gap. The CDR3 spans 16 residues. Germline lookup yields CDR1 LNHDA and CDR2 SQIVND (reference sequence). The CDR3 loop reads CASSLRAGRANTEAFF. The CDR3 coding sequence is TGTGCCAGTAGTCTAAGAGCGGGGCGGGCGAACACTGAAGCTTTCTTT.

The gene calls are TRBV10-3 and TRBJ1-1, with 10 bases fitting TRBD1. CDR1 ENHRY and CDR2 SYGVKD come from the germline V gene. Trimming cost V 2 bases and J 4 bases; bases outside gene matches: 4. The CDR3 is 15 amino acids. CDR3 bases: TGTGCCATCAGTGAGCCTCGGACAGGGGGCACTGAAGCTTTCTTT. Translation: CAISEPRTGGTEAFF.

This chain uses TRBV6-6 with TRBJ1-2; 12 bases fit TRBD1. V lost 8 bases and J lost 0; bases outside the gene matches: 7. This CDR3 region has 16 residues. The germline V gene encodes CDR1 MNHNY and CDR2 SVGAGI (reference sequence). The DNA for the CDR3 is TGTGCCAGCCGGGACAGGGGGCCATTCTCTAACTATGGCTACACCTTC. Encoded protein: CASRDRGPFSNYGYTF.

This chain links TRBV7-9 with TRBJ1-2; 7 nucleotides align to TRBD1. Germline CDR1 and CDR2: SEHNR and FQNEAQ (reference sequence). Trimming took 5 bases from V and 3 from J; bases not matched to a gene: 6. CDR3 length: 14 amino acids. The CDR3 reads CASSETGQDYGYTF. In nucleotides, the CDR3 is TGTGCCAGCAGCGAGACCGGACAGGACTATGGCTACACCTTC.

The chain couples TRBV29-1 to TRBJ1-4; tentative D call: TRBD1 (5 bases). CDR1 and CDR2 (germline): SQVTM, ANQGSEA. The CDR3 length is 15 residues. The V end was cut by 5 bases, the J end by 0 bases, with 13 bases between. In nucleotides, the CDR3 is TGCAGCGTTACTACAGGAGTACCAACTAATGAAAAACTGTTTTTT. This encodes CSVTTGVPTNEKLFF.

The V call is TRBV21-1, the J call TRBJ1-2. TRBV21-1 is a pseudogene segment. This CDR3 comprises 13 residues. In DNA form, the CDR3 reads TGTGCCAGCACCGAAGGTGAGGTCTATGGCTACACCTTC. This translates into CASTEGEVYGYTF.

This rearrangement joins TRBV7-8 to TRBJ2-3; possibly TRBD1 for D (5 bases). Germline V lookup: CDR1 SGHVS, CDR2 FQNEAQ. V was trimmed by 0 bases and J by 4 bases, leaving 11 bases between them. The CDR3 runs to 15 residues. CDR3 nucleotides: TGTGCCAGCAGCTTAGCGGGGCCTAATGCAGATACGCAGTATTTT. This sequence encodes CASSLAGPNADTQYF.

The chain combines TRBV28 with TRBJ2-7; 9 bases align to TRBD2. The CDR3 contains 14 residues. V was pared by 6 bases and J by 2 bases, with 5 bases of the junction left unmatched. Per germline, CDR1 MDHEN and CDR2 SYDVKM. For the CDR3, the DNA is TGTGCCAGCAGACTAGCGGGCCCACCCTACGAGCAGTACTTC. Translation gives CASRLAGPPYEQYF.

This chain links TRBV10-3 with TRBJ1-3; no firm D call. Per germline, CDR1 ENHRY and CDR2 SYGVKD. The CDR3 covers 14 residues. V lost 0 bases and J lost 3, with 6 bases in between. The CDR3 region is CAISESRVGNTIYF. The CDR3 DNA reads TGTGCCATCAGTGAGTCCCGGGTTGGAAACACCATATATTTT.